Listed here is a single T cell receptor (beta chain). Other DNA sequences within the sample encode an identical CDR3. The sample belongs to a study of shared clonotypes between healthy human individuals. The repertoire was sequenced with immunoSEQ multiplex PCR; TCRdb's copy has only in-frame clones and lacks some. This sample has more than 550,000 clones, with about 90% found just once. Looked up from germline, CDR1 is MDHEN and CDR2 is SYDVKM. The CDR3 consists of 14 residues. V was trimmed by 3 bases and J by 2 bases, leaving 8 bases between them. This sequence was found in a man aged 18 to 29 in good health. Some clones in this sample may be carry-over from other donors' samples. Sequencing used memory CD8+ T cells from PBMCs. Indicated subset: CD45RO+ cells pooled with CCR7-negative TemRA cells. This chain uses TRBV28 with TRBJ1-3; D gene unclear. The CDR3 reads CASSFPGTGNTIYF. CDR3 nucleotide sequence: TGTGCCAGCAGTTTCCCTGGGACTGGAAACACCATATATTTT. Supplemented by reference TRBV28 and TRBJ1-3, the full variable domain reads DVKVTQSSRYLVKRTGEKVFLECVQDMDHENMFWYRQDPGLGLRLIYFSYDVKMKEKGDIPEGYSVSREKKERFSLILESASTNQTSMYLCASSFPGTGNTIYFGEGSWLTVV.